This entry lists 25 T cell receptor beta chains sequenced from one sample in a study of cytotoxic CD8 clonotypes in ibrutinib-treated CLL listed by TCRdb under 2021. The library was produced with the immunoSEQ multiplex PCR assay. This is the immuneACCESS table as TCRdb keeps it, with only in-frame sequences that have V and J called. A part of the clones is gone; compared with another copy, unresolved V genes explain less than half, and the rest is unexplained. The sample table shows 9,500 to 15,000 clones, and about 62% are seen once. The ten biggest clones cover roughly 25% of the sample. Sample: PBMCs, taken before ibrutinib treatment. The receptors derive from a human donor with chronic lymphocytic leukemia.

The CDR3 spells CASSQDPGGSWNSPLHF. The CDR3 DNA sequence: TGTGCCAGCAGCCAAGATCCAGGGGGCAGCTGGAATTCACCCCTCCACTTT. The J gene is TRBJ1-6, the V gene TRBV4-2; TRBD1 aligns across 8 bases. This CDR3 comprises 17 residues. Germline values: CDR1 LGHNA, CDR2 YNFKEQ. The trim removed 0 bases at V and 7 bases at J, leaving 8 bases unmatched.

This clone appeared once. The rearrangement uses TRBV6-1 and TRBJ2-3; the D gene is possibly TRBD2 (6 bases). The CDR3 runs 14 residues. Trimming stripped 2 bases from V and 6 bases from J, with 12 bases between. Germline V gives CDR1 MNHNS, CDR2 SASEGT. The CDR3 bases are TGTGCCAGCAGTGAAATCGCGGGGTTGGATACGCAGTATTTT. It codes for CASSEIAGLDTQYF.

This clone was observed a handful of times. CDR3 sequence (DNA): TGTGCCTGGAACGTGGGGTCGGCTGGAAACACCATATATTTT. Protein sequence: CAWNVGSAGNTIYF. The chain has TRBV30 and TRBJ1-3, with no clear D. The CDR3 spans 14 residues. Germline CDR1 GTSNPN, CDR2 SVGIG (reference sequence). The germline V and J ends were trimmed by 4 bases and 2 bases, with 12 bases remaining between them.

A few counts support this clone. The chain carries TRBV27 and TRBJ1-1; D ambiguous. The CDR3 is 14 amino acids. V shed 0 bases and J shed 2 bases, with 7 bases lying between them. The V gene's germline CDR1 is MNHEY and CDR2 SMNVEV (reference sequence). CDR3 DNA sequence: TGTGCCAGCAGTTTATCTCGAGCAAACACTGAAGCTTTCTTT. It codes for CASSLSRANTEAFF.

V usage is TRBV10-1 and J usage is TRBJ2-3; tentative D call: TRBD1 (6 bases). Between the trimmed V and J ends, which lost 6 bases and 2 bases, there was a span of 9 bases. Looked up from germline, CDR1 is WNHNN and CDR2 is SYGVQD (reference sequence). The CDR3 contains 13 residues. The CDR3 DNA reads TGCGCCAGCAGCCGGGACAACACAGATACGCAGTATTTT. Protein: CASSRDNTDTQYF.

Relative to its sample, this clone is large. This chain uses TRBV27 with TRBJ1-1, with 9 nucleotides matching TRBD1. V gave up 8 bases and J gave up 5 bases; unmatched junction bases: 9. Germline V gene data show CDR1 as MNHEY and CDR2 as SMNVEV (reference sequence). This CDR3 is 14 amino acids long. The CDR3 nucleotides are TGTGCCAGCCGCCAACAGGGGGCGGAAACTGAAGCTTTCTTT. This encodes CASRQQGAETEAFF.

The chain joins TRBV2 to TRBJ2-7; D uncertain. Germline V CDR1 and CDR2: SNHLY, FYNNEI. V dropped 7 bases and J dropped 3 bases, with 16 bases sitting between them. The CDR3 sequence is 14 residues long. CDR3 sequence reads: CASTKWSIGYEQYF. The CDR3 nucleotides read TGTGCCAGCACCAAGTGGTCGATAGGCTACGAGCAGTACTTC. Combining the CDR3 with reference TRBV2 and TRBJ2-7 gives the whole variable domain EPEVTQTPSHQVTQMGQEVILRCVPISNHLYFYWYRQILGQKVEFLVSFYNNEISEKSEIFDDQFSVERPDGSNFTLKIRSTKLEDSAMYFCASTKWSIGYEQYFGPGTRLTVT.

The chain recombines TRBV28 with TRBJ1-6; D uncertain. Trimming pared 7 bases from V and 7 bases from J, leaving 14 bases between. Germline V CDR1 and CDR2: MDHEN, SYDVKM. CDR3 length: 14 residues. The CDR3 reads CASKVPGGNSPLHF. For the CDR3, the DNA is TGTGCCAGCAAGGTCCCGGGCGGGAATTCACCCCTCCACTTT. Full variable domain (remainder filled in from reference TRBV28 and TRBJ1-6): DVKVTQSSRYLVKRTGEKVFLECVQDMDHENMFWYRQDPGLGLRLIYFSYDVKMKEKGDIPEGYSVSREKKERFSLILESASTNQTSMYLCASKVPGGNSPLHFGNGTRLTVT.

The V and J genes are TRBV6-6 and TRBJ2-3; 10 positions match TRBD2. The CDR3 runs to 15 residues. Germline V gene sequence: CDR1 MNHNY, CDR2 SVGAGI (reference sequence). V was pared by 0 bases and J by 6 bases, with 3 bases of the junction left unmatched. The CDR3 sequence is CASSYSLAGGDTQYF. The CDR3 DNA follows: TGTGCCAGCAGTTACTCTTTAGCGGGGGGCGATACGCAGTATTTT.

This rearrangement joins TRBV7-3 to TRBJ1-1; D not resolved. This CDR3 region has 13 residues. The V end lost 5 bases, the J end lost 0 bases, and 7 bases lay between the germline ends. Germline assignment: CDR1 SGHTA and CDR2 FQGTGA. The CDR3 loop is CASSKGVNTEAFF. The CDR3 coding sequence is TGTGCCAGCAGCAAGGGAGTGAACACTGAAGCTTTCTTT.

This clone was picked up a small number of times. The chain couples TRBV6-1 to TRBJ1-3; tentative D call: TRBD1 (5 bases). The CDR3 extends over 15 amino acids. V was shortened by 5 bases and J by 1 base, with 12 bases between the two germline ends. Germline lookup yields CDR1 MNHNS and CDR2 SASEGT. CDR3 bases: TGTGCCAGCAGTATCGGGGGAAGGTCTGGAAACACCATATATTTT. Translated, it gives CASSIGGRSGNTIYF.

The chain recombines TRBV7-3 with TRBJ2-1, with TRBD1 matching 9 bases. This CDR3 contains 14 residues. J lost 7 bases, V lost 2 bases, and 3 bases had no gene match. Germline V CDR1 and CDR2: SGHTA, FQGTGA. CDR3 region: CASSLGGQGNEQFF. The CDR3, as DNA: TGTGCCAGCAGCTTAGGAGGACAGGGGAATGAGCAGTTCTTC.

The J gene is TRBJ2-1, the V gene TRBV11-3; 7 bases map to TRBD1. The CDR3 runs 11 residues. Germline V gives CDR1 SGHNT, CDR2 YENEEA. V was pared by 6 bases and J by 8 bases, with 1 base of the junction left unmatched. CDR3 in amino acids: CASSTGDEQFF. The CDR3 nucleotides read TGTGCCAGCAGTACAGGGGATGAGCAGTTCTTC.

This clone came up a few times. The chain couples TRBV27 to TRBJ2-7; unclear D gene. CDR1 and CDR2 from the germline V gene are MNHEY and SMNVEV (reference sequence). CDR3 length: 13 residues. Trimming removed 2 bases from V and 0 bases from J, with 5 bases in between. The CDR3 nucleotides are TGTGCCAGCAGTTTAAGGTACTCCTACGAGCAGTACTTC. It encodes CASSLRYSYEQYF.

This chain uses TRBV4-1 with TRBJ1-4; D is possibly TRBD1 (6 bases). The CDR3 is made up of 13 amino acids. Germline V gives CDR1 MGHRA, CDR2 YSYEKL. V lost 8 bases, J lost 2 bases, and 9 bases lay in between. The chain's CDR3 is CASGGGTNEKLFF. The CDR3 DNA reads as TGCGCCAGCGGAGGGGGGACTAATGAAAAACTGTTTTTT.

This clone appeared a few times. The J gene is TRBJ1-6, the V gene TRBV7-3, with TRBD1 matching over 8 bases. Germline CDR1 and CDR2: SGHTA and FQGTGA. The ends lost 3 bases at V and 6 bases at J; junction bases unmatched: 1. The CDR3 covers 14 residues. The CDR3 spells CASSLDRANSPLHF. Here the CDR3 DNA reads TGTGCCAGCAGCTTGGACAGGGCTAATTCACCCCTCCACTTT.

The chain joins TRBV29-1 to TRBJ2-3; 7 nucleotides match TRBD1. Germline assignment: CDR1 SQVTM and CDR2 ANQGSEA. The length of the CDR3 is 12 residues. V shed 6 bases and J 7 bases; nucleotides not matched to a gene: 7. This CDR3 reads CSVGNRGNTQYF. CDR3 nucleotide sequence: TGCAGCGTGGGAAACAGGGGAAATACGCAGTATTTT.

This rearrangement joins TRBV5-1 to TRBJ1-1; unclear D gene. Looked up from germline, CDR1 is SGHRS and CDR2 is YFSETQ. CDR3 size: 13 residues. V lost 4 bases, J lost 2 bases, and 9 bases lay in between. The CDR3, as DNA: TGCGCCAGCAGCCTGGGAGCCAACACTGAAGCTTTCTTT. It translates to CASSLGANTEAFF.

The rearrangement joins TRBV2 to TRBJ2-1; D is uncertain. The CDR3 is made up of 15 amino acids. Germline V gene data show CDR1 as SNHLY and CDR2 as FYNNEI. The V end was cut by 5 bases, the J end by 6 bases, with 17 bases between. The CDR3 here is CASSPPELSPNEQFF. In DNA, the CDR3 is TGTGCCAGCAGTCCTCCCGAACTTAGCCCCAATGAGCAGTTCTTC.

This chain connects TRBV28 to TRBJ1-5; 9 bases agree with TRBD1. CDR1 is MDHEN and CDR2 is SYDVKM in the germline V gene. The CDR3 is 18 residues long. J lost 0 bases, V lost 6 bases, and 12 bases had no gene match. This CDR3 is CASSTRGTGIGSNQPQHF. The DNA of the CDR3 is TGTGCCAGCAGCACCCGTGGGACAGGGATAGGTAGCAATCAGCCCCAGCATTTT.

This clone was found a few times. The chain combines TRBV19 with TRBJ2-2, with 8 bases matching TRBD1. The germline V gene encodes CDR1 LNHDA and CDR2 SQIVND (reference sequence). J gave up 5 bases and V 11 bases, and 7 bases lay outside the gene matches. The length of the CDR3 is 13 residues. As DNA, the CDR3 is TGTGCCGGGCGGGACAGGTTTACCGGGGAGCTGTTTTTT. Amino acid sequence: CAGRDRFTGELFF.

The chain is built from TRBV11-3 and TRBJ1-1; D is unclear. Germline lookup yields CDR1 SGHNT and CDR2 YENEEA. Trimming cost V 2 bases and J 1 base, with 5 bases left between them. There are 13 residues in the CDR3. Here the CDR3 reads CASSLQGNTEAFF. CDR3 DNA sequence: TGTGCCAGCAGCTTACAAGGGAACACTGAAGCTTTCTTT.

This chain uses TRBV2 with TRBJ2-3; maybe TRBD2 (6 bases). Deletions cut 11 bases from V and 2 bases from J, with 17 bases between. The germline gives CDR1 SNHLY, CDR2 FYNNEI. The CDR3 covers 14 residues. The CDR3 loop reads CASCLAIHTDTQYF. CDR3 DNA: TGTGCCTCGTGCCTAGCGATACACACAGATACGCAGTATTTT. Full variable domain (outside the CDR3, taken from reference TRBV2 and TRBJ2-3): EPEVTQTPSHQVTQMGQEVILRCVPISNHLYFYWYRQILGQKVEFLVSFYNNEISEKSEIFDDQFSVERPDGSNFTLKIRSTKLEDSAMYFCASCLAIHTDTQYFGPGTRLTVL.

This clone was observed a handful of times. This chain links TRBV10-1 with TRBJ2-1, with D tentatively TRBD2 (7 bases). V was clipped by 0 bases and J by 9 bases, with 12 bases between them. CDR3 length: 14 amino acids. Germline V CDR1 and CDR2: WNHNN, SYGVQD (reference sequence). CDR3 nucleotides: TGCGCCAGCAGTGAGTCTGCGGGGGCGGTTGAGCAGTTCTTC. This gives the protein CASSESAGAVEQFF.

V is TRBV5-1 and J is TRBJ2-4; D unresolved. The CDR3 length is 16 residues. Germline CDR1 and CDR2: SGHRS and YFSETQ. V was trimmed by 0 bases and J by 0 bases, leaving 10 bases between them. The CDR3: CASSLGQRLAKNIQYF. In nucleotides, the CDR3 is TGCGCCAGCAGCTTGGGGCAACGACTAGCCAAAAACATTCAGTACTTC.